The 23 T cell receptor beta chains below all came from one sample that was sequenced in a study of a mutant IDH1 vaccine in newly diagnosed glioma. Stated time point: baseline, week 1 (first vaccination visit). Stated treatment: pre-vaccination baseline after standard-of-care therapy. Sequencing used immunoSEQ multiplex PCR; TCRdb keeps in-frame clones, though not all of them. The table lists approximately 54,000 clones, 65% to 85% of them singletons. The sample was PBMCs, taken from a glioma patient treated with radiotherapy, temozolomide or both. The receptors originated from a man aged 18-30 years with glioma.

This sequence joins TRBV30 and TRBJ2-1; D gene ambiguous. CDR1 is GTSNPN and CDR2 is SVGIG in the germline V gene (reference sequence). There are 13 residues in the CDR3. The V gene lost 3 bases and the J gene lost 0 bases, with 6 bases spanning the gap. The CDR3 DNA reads TGTGCCTGGAGGGATAACTCCTACAATGAGCAGTTCTTC. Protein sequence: CAWRDNSYNEQFF.

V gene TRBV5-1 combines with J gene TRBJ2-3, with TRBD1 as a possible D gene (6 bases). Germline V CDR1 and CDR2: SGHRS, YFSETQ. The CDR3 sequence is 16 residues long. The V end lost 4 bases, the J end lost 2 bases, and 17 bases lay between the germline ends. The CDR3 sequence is CASSAPGQIFTDTQYF. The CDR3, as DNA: TGCGCCAGCAGCGCTCCGGGACAAATATTCACAGATACGCAGTATTTT.

CDR3 in DNA: TGTGCCAGCAGTGTGGACAGGAGCTACGAGCAGTACTTC. Translation gives CASSVDRSYEQYF. The chain carries TRBV6-1 and TRBJ2-7; TRBD1 agrees at 7 bases. CDR1 MNHNS and CDR2 SASEGT come from the germline V gene. Trimming took 4 bases from V and 3 from J; bases not matched to a gene: 3. The CDR3 sequence is 13 residues long.

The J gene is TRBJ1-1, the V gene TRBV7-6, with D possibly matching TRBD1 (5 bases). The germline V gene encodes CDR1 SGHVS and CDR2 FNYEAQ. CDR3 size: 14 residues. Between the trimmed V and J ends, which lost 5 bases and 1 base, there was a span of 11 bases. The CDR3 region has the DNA TGTGCCAGCAGCCAAGGACACTCGAACACTGAAGCTTTCTTT. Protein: CASSQGHSNTEAFF.

CDR3 sequence (DNA): TGTGCCTGGTCCTTCGGGGCAAACAATCAGCCCCAGCATTTT. Amino acid sequence: CAWSFGANNQPQHF. This chain connects TRBV30 to TRBJ1-5, with D perhaps matching TRBD1 (5 bases). V was trimmed by 5 bases and J by 3 bases, leaving 14 bases between them. Germline CDR1 is GTSNPN and CDR2 is SVGIG (reference sequence). The CDR3 runs 14 residues.

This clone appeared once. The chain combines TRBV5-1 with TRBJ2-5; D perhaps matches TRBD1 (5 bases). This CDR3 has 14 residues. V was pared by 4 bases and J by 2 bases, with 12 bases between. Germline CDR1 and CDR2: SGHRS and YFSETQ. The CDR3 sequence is CASSVQDTQETQYF. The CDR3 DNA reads TGCGCCAGCAGCGTACAGGATACTCAAGAGACCCAGTACTTC.

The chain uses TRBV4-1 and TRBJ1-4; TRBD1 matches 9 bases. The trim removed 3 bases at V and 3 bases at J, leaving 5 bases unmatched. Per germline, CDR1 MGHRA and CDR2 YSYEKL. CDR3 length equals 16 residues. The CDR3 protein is CASSHRDREANEKLFF. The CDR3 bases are TGCGCCAGCAGCCATCGGGACAGGGAAGCTAATGAAAAACTGTTTTTT.

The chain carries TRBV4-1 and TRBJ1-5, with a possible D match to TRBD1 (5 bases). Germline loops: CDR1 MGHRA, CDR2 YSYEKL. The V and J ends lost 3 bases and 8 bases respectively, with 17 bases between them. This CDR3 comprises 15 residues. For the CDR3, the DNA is TGCGCCAGCAGCCAGGGGGACCGGCAGTCGAAGCCCCAGCATTTT. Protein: CASSQGDRQSKPQHF.

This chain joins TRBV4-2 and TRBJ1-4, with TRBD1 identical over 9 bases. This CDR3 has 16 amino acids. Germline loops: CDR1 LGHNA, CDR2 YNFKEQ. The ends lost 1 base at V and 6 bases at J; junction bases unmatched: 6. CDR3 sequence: CASSQAPTGGHEKLFF. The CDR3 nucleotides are TGTGCCAGCAGCCAAGCACCCACAGGGGGCCATGAAAAACTGTTTTTT.

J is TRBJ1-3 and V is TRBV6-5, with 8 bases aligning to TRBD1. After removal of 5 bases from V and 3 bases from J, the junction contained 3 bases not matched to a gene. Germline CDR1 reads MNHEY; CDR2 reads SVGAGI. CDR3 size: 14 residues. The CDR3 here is CASSNRGFGNTIYF. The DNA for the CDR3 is TGTGCCAGCAGTAACAGGGGGTTTGGAAACACCATATATTTT.

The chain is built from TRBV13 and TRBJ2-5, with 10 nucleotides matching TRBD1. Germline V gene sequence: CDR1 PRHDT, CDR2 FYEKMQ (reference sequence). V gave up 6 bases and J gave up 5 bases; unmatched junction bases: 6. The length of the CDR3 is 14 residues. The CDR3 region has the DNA TGTGCCAGCAGGCGACAGGGGGCGCGGGAGACCCAGTACTTC. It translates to CASRRQGARETQYF.

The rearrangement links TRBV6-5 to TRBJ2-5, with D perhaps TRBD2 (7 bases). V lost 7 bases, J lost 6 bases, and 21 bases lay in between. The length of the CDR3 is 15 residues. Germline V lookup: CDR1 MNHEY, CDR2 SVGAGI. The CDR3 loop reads CASTEGGGRGQTQYF. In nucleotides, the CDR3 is TGTGCCAGCACCGAGGGGGGGGGCAGAGGTCAGACCCAGTACTTC.

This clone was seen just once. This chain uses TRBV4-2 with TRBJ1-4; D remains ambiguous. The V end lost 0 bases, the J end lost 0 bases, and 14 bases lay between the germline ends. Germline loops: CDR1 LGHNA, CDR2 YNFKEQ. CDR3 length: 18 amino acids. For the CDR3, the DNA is TGTGCCAGCAGCCAAGACATTGGAGCTGGCGCAACTAATGAAAAACTGTTTTTT. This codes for CASSQDIGAGATNEKLFF.

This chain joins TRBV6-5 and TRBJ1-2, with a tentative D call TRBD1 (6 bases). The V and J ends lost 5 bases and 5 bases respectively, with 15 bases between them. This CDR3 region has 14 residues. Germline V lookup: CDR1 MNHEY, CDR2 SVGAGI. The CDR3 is CASSRTAGQYGYTF. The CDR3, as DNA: TGTGCCAGCAGTCGGACAGCGGGTCAATATGGCTACACCTTC.

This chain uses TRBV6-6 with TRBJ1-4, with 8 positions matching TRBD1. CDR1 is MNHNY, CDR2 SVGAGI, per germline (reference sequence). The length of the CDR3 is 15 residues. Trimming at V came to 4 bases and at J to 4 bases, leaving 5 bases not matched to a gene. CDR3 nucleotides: TGTGCCAGCAGTTCCAGACAGGGGCTTAATGAAAAACTGTTTTTT. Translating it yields CASSSRQGLNEKLFF.

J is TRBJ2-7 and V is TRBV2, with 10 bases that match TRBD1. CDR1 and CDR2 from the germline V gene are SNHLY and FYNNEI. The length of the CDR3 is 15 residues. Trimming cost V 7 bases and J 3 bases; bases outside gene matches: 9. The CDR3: CASKRQGASNYEQYF. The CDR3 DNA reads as TGTGCCAGCAAACGACAGGGGGCCTCCAACTACGAGCAGTACTTC.

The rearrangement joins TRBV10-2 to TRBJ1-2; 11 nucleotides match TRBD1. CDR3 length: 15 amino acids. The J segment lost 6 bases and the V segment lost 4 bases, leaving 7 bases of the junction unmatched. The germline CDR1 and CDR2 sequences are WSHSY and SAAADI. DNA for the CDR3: TGCGCCAGCAGTGTCGCCGGGACAGGGGGAAATGGCTACACCTTC. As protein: CASSVAGTGGNGYTF.

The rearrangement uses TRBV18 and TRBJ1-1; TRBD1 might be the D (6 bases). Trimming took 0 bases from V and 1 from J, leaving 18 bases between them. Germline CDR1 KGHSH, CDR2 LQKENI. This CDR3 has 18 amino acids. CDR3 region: CASSPPGSRGRKNTEAFF. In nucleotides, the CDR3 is TGTGCCAGCTCACCACCGGGGTCACGGGGGCGTAAGAACACTGAAGCTTTCTTT.

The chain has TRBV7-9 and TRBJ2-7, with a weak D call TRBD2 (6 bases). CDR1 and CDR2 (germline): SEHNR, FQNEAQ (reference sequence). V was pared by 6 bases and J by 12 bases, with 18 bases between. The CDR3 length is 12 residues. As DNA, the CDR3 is TGTGCCAGCAGTTCTGAAGGAGGGCGAGGGTACTTC. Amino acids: CASSSEGGRGYF.

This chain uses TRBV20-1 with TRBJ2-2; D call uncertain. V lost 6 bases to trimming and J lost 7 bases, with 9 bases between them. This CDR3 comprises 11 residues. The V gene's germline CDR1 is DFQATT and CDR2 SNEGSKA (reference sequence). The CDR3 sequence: CSARAIGELFF. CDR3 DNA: TGCAGTGCCCGGGCTATCGGGGAGCTGTTTTTT.

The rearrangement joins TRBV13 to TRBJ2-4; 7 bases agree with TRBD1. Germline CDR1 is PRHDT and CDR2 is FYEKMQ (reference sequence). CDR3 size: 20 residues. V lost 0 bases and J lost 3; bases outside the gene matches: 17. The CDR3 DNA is TGTGCCAGCAGCTTAGGCCGCAACAGGGGAAGTCGGTGGGGCAAAAACATTCAGTACTTC. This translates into CASSLGRNRGSRWGKNIQYF.

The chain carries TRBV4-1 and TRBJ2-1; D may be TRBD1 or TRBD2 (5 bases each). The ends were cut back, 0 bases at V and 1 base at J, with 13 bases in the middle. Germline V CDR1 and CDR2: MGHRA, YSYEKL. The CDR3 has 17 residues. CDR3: CASSQDRAGRSYNEQFF. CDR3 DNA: TGCGCCAGCAGCCAAGATCGGGCAGGGAGATCCTACAATGAGCAGTTCTTC.

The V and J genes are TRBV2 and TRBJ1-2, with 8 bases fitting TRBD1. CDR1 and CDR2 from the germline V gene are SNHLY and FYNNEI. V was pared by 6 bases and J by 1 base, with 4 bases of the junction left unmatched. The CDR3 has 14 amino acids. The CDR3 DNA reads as TGTGCCAGCAGGGAGACAGGGGTTAACTATGGCTACACCTTC. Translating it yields CASRETGVNYGYTF.